This T cell receptor beta chain is drawn from a study of CD8 T cells in ankylosing spondylitis. Notes on the study in general: The disease-linked clones had a CD8+ phenotype and low blood frequencies. Researchers reportedly found disease-linked clones significantly enriched in matched ankylosing spondylitis synovial fluid. Made up of under ten highly homologous variants, a TCR beta motif appeared characteristic of ankylosing spondylitis blood.

As the method for making TCR beta libraries, quantitative 5'-RACE with molecular barcodes was used. Each CDR3 protein gets one entry after TCRdb re-called the 5' RACE reads with MiXCR. The sample holds roughly 400,000 distinct CDR3 sequences; about a fifth are singletons and the top ten take about 15%. With respect to this clonotype: Antigen: not known.

The CDR3 covers 16 residues. Germline V CDR1 and CDR2: LGHNA, YSLEER. J gave up 8 bases and V 4 bases, and 9 bases lay outside the gene matches. The rearrangement joins TRBV4-3 to TRBJ2-1; TRBD2 matches 12 bases. Material for sequencing was blood, either unsorted or a sorted T cell fraction (not recorded which). The receptor was derived from a male donor with ankylosing spondylitis. CDR3: CASSPVLTSGRDEQFF. The CDR3 DNA sequence: TGCGCCAGCAGCCCGGTATTGACTAGCGGGAGAGATGAGCAGTTCTTC.